Each of the 7 T cell receptor beta chains below was sequenced from the same sample in a study of cytomegalovirus exposure and HLA in healthy donors (TCRdb year 2017). Preparation of the library involved the immunoSEQ multiplex PCR assay. TCRdb obtained this table from immuneACCESS and retained in-frame rearrangements with V and J assigned. These tables miss some clones; where compared with another copy, unresolved V genes account for less than half of the shortfall, and the remainder is unexplained. The sample yields more than 85,000 clones; approximately 91% were counted once. The ten largest clones capture roughly 2.1% of the sample. Sequencing used PBMCs. The receptors were gathered from a woman between 18 and 29 years old in good health and CMV-seronegative.

The chain recombines TRBV4-3 with TRBJ1-4; unclear D gene. The germline gives CDR1 LGHNA, CDR2 YSLEER. The V end was cut by 3 bases, the J end by 0 bases, with 11 bases between. The CDR3 has 16 residues. This chain's CDR3 is CASSHSTSATNEKLFF. DNA for the CDR3: TGCGCCAGCAGCCACTCCACTAGTGCAACTAATGAAAAACTGTTTTTT.

The chain uses TRBV28 and TRBJ2-7, with D perhaps matching TRBD2 (6 bases). The CDR3 sequence is 17 residues long. Trimming removed 1 base at V and 4 bases at J, with 20 bases between. Germline V gives CDR1 MDHEN, CDR2 SYDVKM. Here the CDR3 reads CASSLFSGAGSGYEQYF. CDR3 DNA sequence: TGTGCCAGCAGTTTATTTTCTGGGGCCGGGAGTGGGTACGAGCAGTACTTC.

The chain recombines TRBV7-9 with TRBJ2-2, with 8 nucleotides matching TRBD1. The CDR3 runs to 14 residues. V lost 5 bases and J lost 4; bases outside the gene matches: 3. Germline assignment: CDR1 SEHNR and CDR2 FQNEAQ (reference sequence). CDR3 region: CASSPDRGTGELFF. The DNA for the CDR3 is TGTGCCAGCAGCCCCGACAGGGGCACCGGGGAGCTGTTTTTT. Full variable domain (missing parts from reference TRBV7-9 and TRBJ2-2): DTGVSQNPRHKITKRGQNVTFRCDPISEHNRLYWYRQTLGQGPEFLTYFQNEAQLEKSRLLSDRFSAERPKGSFSTLEIQRTEQGDSAMYLCASSPDRGTGELFFGEGSRLTVL.

The chain has TRBV7-8 and TRBJ1-3; 11 nucleotides match TRBD1. Trimming cost V 2 bases and J 8 bases; bases outside gene matches: 5. This CDR3 spans 15 amino acids. Germline values: CDR1 SGHVS, CDR2 FQNEAQ. The CDR3 region has the DNA TGTGCCAGCAGCTTATCCGGGGGACAGGGGGACACCATATATTTT. Translating it yields CASSLSGGQGDTIYF.

The rearrangement uses TRBV7-2 and TRBJ1-1; 7 bases align to TRBD1. Trimming at V came to 2 bases and at J to 11 bases, leaving 14 bases not matched to a gene. CDR3 length: 15 amino acids. CDR1 and CDR2 (germline): SGHTA, FQGNSA. In DNA, the CDR3 is TGTGCCAGCAGCTTAATTCAAAGGGGGCCGGCGAGGGCTTTCTTT. Amino acid sequence: CASSLIQRGPARAFF.

The DNA for the CDR3 is TGCAGCGTTGAAAAAACGGGTTCCTACAATGAGCAGTTCTTC. This sequence encodes CSVEKTGSYNEQFF. This chain links TRBV29-1 with TRBJ2-1; D gene uncertain. V was pared by 2 bases and J by 1 base, with 9 bases between. The CDR3 loop spans 14 amino acids. The V gene's germline CDR1 is SQVTM and CDR2 ANQGSEA.

This chain links TRBV7-9 with TRBJ2-7, with a weak D call TRBD2 (6 bases). Trimming removed 7 bases at V and 6 bases at J, with 25 bases between. The germline CDR1 and CDR2 sequences are SEHNR and FQNEAQ (reference sequence). The CDR3 length is 16 residues. The CDR3 is CASTSLRGLRHVEQYF. CDR3 DNA: TGTGCCAGCACCTCCTTGAGGGGACTGAGGCATGTCGAGCAGTACTTC.